The TCR beta chain described here comes from a study of blood T cell repertoires in COVID-19. Per the original data handling: Reference gene primer amplification in the assay estimated nucleated cell counts. TCRdb keeps only in-frame clones here, not all; method: immunoSEQ multiplex PCR. The D gene and trimming were derived from the DNA, and the V and J assignments and clone size from that table. The sample carries fewer than 250,000 clones, more than 70% recorded once. The germline CDR1 and CDR2 sequences are SGHRS and YFSETQ. There are 18 residues in the CDR3. J lost 3 bases, V lost 1 base, and 14 bases had no gene match. This clone was recorded a few times.

The V and J genes are TRBV5-1 and TRBJ2-7, with TRBD2 matching 9 bases. The clonotype was recovered from a human donor in a cohort sampled during active COVID-19. Sequencing used peripheral blood. The CDR3 coding sequence is TGCGCCAGCAGCTTGTCCAGCCTCCTAGCGGGGTCGAACTACGAGCAGTACTTC. Protein product: CASSLSSLLAGSNYEQYF.